One and the same sample provided the 14 T cell receptor beta chains below, sequenced in a study of CD4 T cells in relation to SARS-CoV-2 and coronaviruses. Assay: immunoSEQ multiplex PCR; the TCRdb copy retains only in-frame clones and omits some. The profile shows some 20,000 clones, more than 65% of them singletons. No antigen has been assigned to these receptors. CD4+ T cells from unexposed donors were obtained before the COVID-19 pandemic (2011-2018). CD4+ T cells were isolated from the cells after nine to eleven days of culture. Material: CD4+ T cells from PBMCs, cultured in vitro. Receptors originate from a human donor in good health.

The V call is TRBV9, the J call TRBJ2-7; 14 bases agree with TRBD2. Per germline, CDR1 SGDLS and CDR2 YYNGEE. This CDR3 contains 20 residues. The ends lost 0 bases at V and 7 bases at J; junction bases unmatched: 18. The CDR3: CASSVGSNQGLAGEAGEQYF. DNA for the CDR3: TGTGCCAGCAGCGTAGGAAGTAACCAGGGACTAGCGGGAGAGGCAGGAGAGCAGTACTTC.

The chain joins TRBV10-3 to TRBJ1-5, with a weak D call TRBD1 (5 bases). Germline V gene data show CDR1 as ENHRY and CDR2 as SYGVKD. V gave up 0 bases and J gave up 5 bases, with 11 bases separating them. The CDR3 length is 15 residues. CDR3 sequence: CAISESVVQDQPQHF. CDR3 bases: TGTGCCATCAGTGAGTCGGTAGTACAGGATCAGCCCCAGCATTTT.

V and J are TRBV19 and TRBJ2-3, with 8 bases matching TRBD1. This CDR3 contains 14 residues. In germline, CDR1 is LNHDA, CDR2 SQIVND (reference sequence). V lost 2 bases, J lost 6 bases, and 4 bases stayed unmatched. CDR3 amino acids: CASSIMTGEDTQYF. CDR3 DNA: TGTGCCAGTAGTATAATGACAGGGGAGGATACGCAGTATTTT.

This clone appeared a single time. This chain connects TRBV7-3 to TRBJ2-1, with TRBD2 matching 14 bases. This CDR3 spans 19 amino acids. Germline loops: CDR1 SGHTA, CDR2 FQGTGA. The J segment lost 5 bases and the V segment lost 5 bases, leaving 14 bases of the junction unmatched. The CDR3 reads CASSPRGLAGVSSNNEQFF. The CDR3 DNA is TGTGCCAGCAGCCCCCGGGGACTAGCGGGAGTTTCGAGTAACAATGAGCAGTTCTTC.

The genes are TRBV2 and TRBJ2-1, with D possibly TRBD2 on 6 matching bases. V was trimmed by 7 bases and J by 10 bases, leaving 17 bases between them. Germline V gene sequence: CDR1 SNHLY, CDR2 FYNNEI. The CDR3 has 13 amino acids. DNA of the CDR3: TGTGCCAGCATTAGGGTCAATGCGGGGGAGCAGTTCTTC. Its translation: CASIRVNAGEQFF.

This clone was seen only a few times. The V and J genes are TRBV18 and TRBJ2-5; no firm D call. CDR1 and CDR2 (germline): KGHSH, LQKENI. V shed 1 base and J shed 1 base, with 13 bases lying between them. The CDR3 covers 16 residues. In nucleotides, the CDR3 is TGTGCCAGCTCACCACTGGAATTTGGCCGCCAAGAGACCCAGTACTTC. This codes for CASSPLEFGRQETQYF.

The CDR3 coding sequence is TGCGCCAGCAGCGTTGAGGGGACTGAAGCTTTCTTT. Protein: CASSVEGTEAFF. The J gene is TRBJ1-1, the V gene TRBV5-1; D possibly corresponds to TRBD1 (5 bases). Germline-derived CDR1 and CDR2 are SGHRS and YFSETQ. V gave up 4 bases and J gave up 5 bases, with 9 bases separating them. This CDR3 is 12 amino acids long.

The J gene is TRBJ2-5, the V gene TRBV6-5, with 8 bases fitting TRBD2. Germline trimming cut 8 bases from V and 5 bases from J; bases unmatched to any gene: 10. CDR1 and CDR2 (germline): MNHEY, SVGAGI. The CDR3 totals 14 residues. CDR3 nucleotides: TGTGCCAGCGCACGCCCCGGGGGGGCGGAGACCCAGTACTTC. Protein: CASARPGGAETQYF.

The J gene is TRBJ2-2, the V gene TRBV3-1 (or the pseudogene TRBV3-2); 10 nucleotides line up with TRBD2. The CDR3 spans 16 residues. Trimming removed 6 bases from V and 4 bases from J; junction bases left unmatched: 8. Germline CDR1 reads LGHDT; CDR2 reads YNNKEL (reference sequence). The CDR3 region is CASSQRLAGFTGELFF. In nucleotides, the CDR3 is TGTGCCAGCAGTCAAAGACTAGCGGGTTTCACCGGGGAGCTGTTTTTT.

The rearrangement links TRBV6-2 or TRBV6-3 to TRBJ1-6; 11 nucleotides match TRBD1. Germline trimming cut 5 bases from V and 9 bases from J; bases unmatched to any gene: 12. Per the germline V gene, CDR1 is MNHEY and CDR2 is SVGEGT. The CDR3 loop spans 17 amino acids. CDR3 nucleotide sequence: TGTGCCAGCAGTCCCCCGGGACAGGGGGTAAGGGGTTCACCCCTCCACTTT. Protein sequence: CASSPPGQGVRGSPLHF.

V is TRBV12-3 or TRBV12-4 and J is TRBJ2-5; D unresolved. Trimming took off 2 bases at V and 5 bases at J, with 9 bases between the two ends. This CDR3 has 13 amino acids. This CDR3 is CASSLNVRETQYF. CDR3 DNA: TGTGCCAGCAGTTTAAATGTCCGGGAGACCCAGTACTTC.

The chain uses TRBV9 and TRBJ1-2; 8 bases align to TRBD1. The V gene end was trimmed by 4 bases and the J gene end by 8 bases; junction bases not matched to a gene: 13. The germline gives CDR1 SGDLS, CDR2 YYNGEE. The CDR3 covers 15 residues. The CDR3 reads CASSFRIGTGGGYTF. The CDR3 nucleotides are TGTGCCAGCAGCTTCCGAATTGGGACAGGCGGCGGCTACACCTTC.

The genes are TRBV4-2 and TRBJ1-3; D is possibly TRBD1 (6 bases). Germline V CDR1 and CDR2: LGHNA, YNFKEQ. This CDR3 comprises 18 residues. Trimming cost V 0 bases and J 8 bases, with 23 bases left between them. CDR3 DNA: TGTGCCAGCAGCCAAGATCATGGTCTGCGGCGGACAGCGGACACCATATATTTT. It translates to CASSQDHGLRRTADTIYF.

The rearrangement links TRBV3-1 (or the pseudogene TRBV3-2) to TRBJ1-2; no clear D gene. CDR3 length: 12 residues. Looked up from germline, CDR1 is LGHDT and CDR2 is YNNKEL (reference sequence). V was pared by 2 bases and J by 4 bases, with 5 bases between. CDR3 residues: CASSQNVYGYTF. CDR3 nucleotide sequence: TGTGCCAGCAGCCAAAACGTCTATGGCTACACCTTC.